The 10 T cell receptor beta chains below all came from one sample that was sequenced in a study of shared clonotypes between healthy human individuals. In the naive CD8 group, cells lacked CD45RO and were positively selected for CCR7, so terminally differentiated effector memory CD45RA+ cells were left out. The repertoire was sequenced with immunoSEQ multiplex PCR; TCRdb's copy has only in-frame clones and lacks some. The data show some 1,900,000 clones, approximately 94% seen once. The sequenced sample was naive CD8+ T cells sorted from blood. The origin of the receptors is a man younger than 35 in good health.

The V and J genes are TRBV7-8 and TRBJ1-4; D possibly corresponds to TRBD1 (5 bases). V was trimmed by 4 bases and J by 7 bases, leaving 16 bases between them. This CDR3 has 15 amino acids. Germline values: CDR1 SGHVS, CDR2 FQNEAQ. The CDR3 DNA is TGTGCCAGCAGCTCAGGGACCGTGTTTGGTGAAAAACTGTTTTTT. Translation gives CASSSGTVFGEKLFF.

This rearrangement joins TRBV29-1 to TRBJ2-2; the match to TRBD2 covers 8 bases. This CDR3 comprises 12 residues. The germline V gene encodes CDR1 SQVTM and CDR2 ANQGSEA. Germline trimming cut 6 bases from V and 6 bases from J; bases unmatched to any gene: 3. DNA for the CDR3: TGCAGCGTGGCGGGAGGTCCCGGGGAGCTGTTTTTT. The encoded protein is CSVAGGPGELFF.

The chain is built from TRBV27 and TRBJ1-1; 9 bases agree with TRBD1. V shed 6 bases and J 3 bases; nucleotides not matched to a gene: 5. This CDR3 region has 14 residues. CDR1 is MNHEY and CDR2 is SMNVEV in the germline V gene (reference sequence). CDR3 protein: CASRRQGVDTEAFF. The CDR3 region has the DNA TGTGCCAGCAGGAGACAGGGGGTTGACACTGAAGCTTTCTTT.

The V gene is TRBV4-1, the J gene TRBJ1-4; D perhaps matches TRBD1 (5 bases). The V end lost 0 bases, the J end lost 5 bases, and 13 bases lay between the germline ends. The germline CDR1 and CDR2 sequences are MGHRA and YSYEKL. The length of the CDR3 is 16 residues. DNA for the CDR3: TGCGCCAGCAGCCAAGATCAAGGGGCTGTAAATGAAAAACTGTTTTTT. It translates to CASSQDQGAVNEKLFF.

This chain joins TRBV19 and TRBJ1-5; D is undetermined. There are 13 residues in the CDR3. Germline V gene data show CDR1 as LNHDA and CDR2 as SQIVND (reference sequence). Deletions cut 5 bases from V and 7 bases from J, with 12 bases between. In DNA, the CDR3 is TGTGCCAGTAGTCCATCCCTTGGGCAGCCCCAGCATTTT. Protein sequence: CASSPSLGQPQHF. Based on the CDR3 plus reference TRBV19 and TRBJ1-5, the full variable domain is DGGITQSPKYLFRKEGQNVTLSCEQNLNHDAMYWYRQDPGQGLRLIYYSQIVNDFQKGDIAEGYSVSREKKESFPLTVTSAQKNPTAFYLCASSPSLGQPQHFGDGTRLSIL.

This clone was counted a single time. The chain links TRBV5-5 to TRBJ2-7, with 10 bases identical to TRBD2. Per germline, CDR1 SGHKS and CDR2 YYEKEE (reference sequence). Trimming cost V 2 bases and J 3 bases; bases outside gene matches: 5. This CDR3 contains 15 residues. The CDR3 DNA sequence: TGTGCCAGCAGCTTAAGTAGCGGGGGGTTCTACGAGCAGTACTTC. It translates to CASSLSSGGFYEQYF.

V is TRBV7-6 and J is TRBJ1-1; D is possibly TRBD1 (5 bases). The CDR3 totals 13 residues. Trimming left V 5 bases short and J 5 bases short, with 12 bases between. Germline lookup yields CDR1 SGHVS and CDR2 FNYEAQ. CDR3 in amino acids: CASSGSGDTEAFF. CDR3 in DNA: TGTGCCAGCAGCGGATCGGGGGATACTGAAGCTTTCTTT.

The genes are TRBV2 and TRBJ2-5; 9 bases line up with TRBD2. The V segment lost 3 bases and the J segment 2 bases; nucleotides outside the gene matches: 16. In germline, CDR1 is SNHLY, CDR2 FYNNEI. The length of the CDR3 is 19 residues. The CDR3 region is CASSEPQRGADWGQETQYF. The CDR3, as DNA: TGTGCCAGCAGTGAGCCCCAGCGGGGGGCCGATTGGGGGCAAGAGACCCAGTACTTC.

With regard to this clone: At the DNA level, this CDR3 is encoded by other sequences in the same sample as well. The rearrangement uses TRBV5-6 and TRBJ2-7; TRBD2 matches 7 bases. The ends lost 2 bases at V and 3 bases at J; junction bases unmatched: 2. From germline, CDR1 is SGHDT and CDR2 YYEEEE. The CDR3 consists of 13 residues. The CDR3 spells CASSFGTIYEQYF. In nucleotides, the CDR3 is TGTGCCAGCAGCTTTGGGACTATCTACGAGCAGTACTTC.

V is TRBV6-6 and J is TRBJ2-1; D is uncertain. V dropped 2 bases and J dropped 6 bases, with 14 bases sitting between them. Germline loops: CDR1 MNHNY, CDR2 SVGAGI (reference sequence). This CDR3 is 15 amino acids long. DNA of the CDR3: TGTGCCAGCAGTTACGCGGAGAGGCTTGGCAATGAGCAGTTCTTC. Amino acid sequence: CASSYAERLGNEQFF.